This TCR beta chain was identified during a study of OX40 agonist ivuxolimab in advanced cancers. Deletions cut 4 bases from V and 8 bases from J, with 8 bases between. The germline V gene has CDR1 MNHNS and CDR2 SASEGT. The CDR3 consists of 11 residues. Clones were sequenced by immunoSEQ multiplex PCR, and TCRdb holds only the in-frame ones, with some missing. The profile shows about 66,000 clones, approximately 90% of them singletons. This chain uses TRBV6-1 with TRBJ1-2; possibly TRBD1 for D (6 bases). The clonotype originates from an adult with an advanced solid tumor such as melanoma, head and neck, liver or kidney cancer. Sample: CD4+ or CD8+ T cells sorted from blood, taken in a trial of the OX40 agonist ivuxolimab. The CDR3 sequence is CASSVGGGYTF. The CDR3, as DNA: TGTGCCAGCAGTGTAGGGGGAGGCTACACCTTC.